The clone carrying this T cell receptor beta chain has more than one count but fewer than ten. Its antigen is unknown. The sample originates from a study of cytomegalovirus exposure and HLA in healthy donors. Healthy donors of bone marrow made up the group. A multiplex PCR was run with 60 Vbeta primers and 13 Jbeta primers. Sequenced by immunoSEQ multiplex PCR; TCRdb stores in-frame clones only, minus some. The repertoire holds about 100,000 clones, with more than 75% as singletons. Regarding the study as a whole: Donors belonging to an Asian-associated ancestry cluster reportedly showed fewer N-insertions in productive TCRs than the approximately 700-donor mean, according to what a later analysis found.

The CDR3 covers 15 residues. Germline CDR1 reads LGHNA; CDR2 reads YSLEER. J was trimmed by 2 bases and V by 1 base; bases with no gene match: 4. The receptor comes from a woman in her 40s in good health and CMV-seronegative. J is TRBJ1-2 and V is TRBV4-3; 7 nucleotides line up with TRBD1. The sequencing input was PBMCs. CDR3 in amino acids: CASSQGVQGNYGYTF. DNA of the CDR3: TGCGCCAGCAGCCAAGGGGTACAGGGGAACTATGGCTACACCTTC.